This TCR beta chain emerged from a study of blood T cell repertoires in COVID-19. For the study at large: Material from acute and convalescent COVID-19 was sourced from the United States, Italy and Spain. Sample material is recorded as cDNA or gDNA derived from T cells, B-cell-depleted T cells, or PBMCs.

Allocation to cohorts depended on clinical history reported by the participants. Trimming shortened V by 0 bases and J by 4 bases, and 10 bases separated the two germline ends. The V gene's germline CDR1 is SGDLS and CDR2 YYNGEE. CDR3 length: 14 amino acids. This clone was found a few times. The same CDR3 also results from other DNA sequences found in this sample. How the authors handled the data: Nucleated cell counts were estimated from reference gene primer amplification. Assay: immunoSEQ multiplex PCR; the TCRdb copy retains only in-frame clones and omits some. From that table come the V and J calls and clone size; the DNA was used to work out D and trimming. Among under 200,000 clones, over 80% were seen once, and the ten largest hold 4.4%.

Sequenced sample: PBMCs or T cells enriched from blood (not recorded which). The clonotype was recovered from a woman aged 45-59 years who had recovered from COVID-19. V and J are TRBV9 and TRBJ1-2, with D perhaps matching TRBD1 (5 bases). CDR3 DNA sequence: TGTGCCAGCAGCGTAGGCCAGGGAACCTATGGCTACACCTTC. The encoded protein is CASSVGQGTYGYTF.